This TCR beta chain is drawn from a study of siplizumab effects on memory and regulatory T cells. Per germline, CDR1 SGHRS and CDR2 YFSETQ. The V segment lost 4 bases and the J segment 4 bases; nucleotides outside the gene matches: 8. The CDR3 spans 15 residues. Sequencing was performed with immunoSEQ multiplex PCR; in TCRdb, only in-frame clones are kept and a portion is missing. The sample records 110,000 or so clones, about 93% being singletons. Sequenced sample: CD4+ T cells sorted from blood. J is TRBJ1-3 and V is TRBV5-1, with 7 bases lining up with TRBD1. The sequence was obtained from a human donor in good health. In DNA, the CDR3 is TGCGCCAGCAGCCGATTGACAGGGCGAGGAAACACCATATATTTT. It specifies CASSRLTGRGNTIYF.